Each of the 5 T cell receptor beta chains below was sequenced from the same sample in a study of response to subunit inactivated influenza vaccine listed by TCRdb under 2018. The library was generated by RT-PCR. The reads were generated on an Illumina HiSeq 2500. The public reads were quality trimmed at Q25 with fastp and then assembled into clones with MiXCR by TCRdb, keeping productive beta chains. Each CDR3 protein appears once, grouped with its most common genes and DNA. Recorded for this sample are roughly 500,000 distinct CDR3 sequences; approximately 15% of them occurred a single time. Roughly 3% of the sample goes to the ten largest clones. The source material was CD4+ T cells sorted from PBMCs, sampled roughly 24 months after vaccination. The receptors originated from a man in his fifties or sixties who received an inactivated influenza vaccine. Donor details come from another sample of the same person, matched by shared clones.

The sample holds many counts of this clonotype. CDR3 sequence: CSASGRLAMNTGELFF. CDR3 nucleotides: TGCAGTGCTAGTGGGCGACTAGCGATGAACACCGGGGAGCTGTTTTTT. The genes are TRBV20-1 and TRBJ2-2, with TRBD2 identical over 8 bases. The germline gives CDR1 DFQATT, CDR2 SNEGSKA (reference sequence). CDR3 length: 16 residues. V shed 3 bases and J 1 base; nucleotides not matched to a gene: 7.

The chain carries TRBV20-1 and TRBJ2-5; 8 bases line up with TRBD1. Per germline, CDR1 DFQATT and CDR2 SNEGSKA (reference sequence). This CDR3 region has 13 residues. The chain's CDR3 is CTSSGTGGETQYF. The CDR3 DNA reads TGCACCAGTTCCGGAACAGGGGGAGAGACCCAGTACTTC.

This clonotype was seen many times. This sequence joins TRBV7-6 and TRBJ2-5; D call uncertain. There are 12 residues in the CDR3. V shed 2 bases and J shed 4 bases, with 5 bases lying between them. Germline lookup yields CDR1 SGHVS and CDR2 FNYEAQ. CDR3 protein: CASSLWRETQYF. CDR3 DNA: TGTGCCAGCAGCTTATGGAGAGAGACCCAGTACTTC.

This chain connects TRBV5-4 to TRBJ2-1; possible D gene TRBD1, 5 bases. Germline V gives CDR1 SGHNT, CDR2 YYREEE (reference sequence). The CDR3 sequence is 14 residues long. V gave up 1 base and J gave up 6 bases, with 11 bases separating them. This CDR3 is CASSLPGSGNEQFF. CDR3 bases: TGTGCCAGCAGCTTGCCAGGGTCGGGCAATGAGCAGTTCTTC.

This clonotype was seen many times. The V and J genes are TRBV10-3 and TRBJ2-3, with TRBD1 matching 7 bases. The V gene's germline CDR1 is ENHRY and CDR2 SYGVKD. V gave up 6 bases and J gave up 3 bases; unmatched junction bases: 0. This CDR3 spans 12 amino acids. The CDR3 sequence is CAIRDRTDTQYF. For the CDR3, the DNA is TGTGCCATCAGGGACAGGACAGATACGCAGTATTTT.